This is a list of T cell receptor beta chains from one sample in a study of CD4 T cells in relation to SARS-CoV-2 and coronaviruses. Sequencing was performed with immunoSEQ multiplex PCR; in TCRdb, only in-frame clones are kept and a portion is missing. The sample gives 60,000 or so clones, about 95% of which show up once; 0.14% is in the top ten. Sequences were obtained from naive CD4+ T cells from PBMCs. The receptors come from a human donor in good health. Both conserved end residues are part of each CDR3.

TRBV6-5	TRBJ2-1	CASRRQSSPYNEQFF
TRBV18	TRBJ1-3	CASSPDIVGNTIYF
TRBV18	TRBJ2-4	CASSPRQGTAKNIQYF
TRBV3-1/TRBV3-2	TRBJ1-1	CASSQIRTLNTEAFF
TRBV28	TRBJ2-3	CASRRDVTDTQYF
TRBV3-1/TRBV3-2	TRBJ2-5	CASSQMASTETQYF
TRBV7-9	TRBJ2-1	CASSFPVAGPSYNEQFF
TRBV2	TRBJ2-7	CASSPDRTYEQYF
TRBV3-1/TRBV3-2	TRBJ1-5	CASSQDEGRGPQHF
TRBV10-1	TRBJ2-1	CASSASLAGVAEQFF
TRBV6-5	TRBJ2-5	CASLLAGVARETQYF
TRBV28	TRBJ2-5	CASSSVPGQGARETQYF
TRBV5-1	TRBJ2-7	CASSSPGRQSYEQYF
TRBV27	TRBJ2-7	CASSFATSYEQYF
TRBV24-1	TRBJ2-1	CATSEAGQGANEQFF
TRBV11-1	TRBJ2-7	CASSLAWTGSYEQYF
TRBV24-1	TRBJ2-5	CATSADLYQETQYF
TRBV5-1	TRBJ1-1	CASSLLGQGSPEAFF
TRBV9	TRBJ1-3	CASSVDNAGNTIYF
TRBV29-1	TRBJ2-1	CSVDSGSSYNEQFF
TRBV5-4	TRBJ2-7	CASSLAGWGLTDEQYF
TRBV11-2	TRBJ1-2	CASSIQGNLGGYTF
TRBV28	TRBJ1-2	CASSSGDGGRLGYTF
TRBV5-1	TRBJ1-4	CASSLREVGEKLFF
TRBV19	TRBJ2-3	CASSIGLAVSTDTQYF
TRBV7-9	TRBJ1-2	CASSSTQGLGYTF
TRBV27	TRBJ2-7	CASRAWTSGAYEQYF
TRBV3-1/TRBV3-2	TRBJ2-3	CASSQGLAGDRDTQYF
TRBV24-1	TRBJ1-4	CATGAGGPTNEKLFF
TRBV2	TRBJ1-2	CASSQQGSKYGYTF
TRBV5-4	TRBJ1-6	CASSPWTGSSYNSPLHF
TRBV15	TRBJ2-1	CATSRVSGREQFF
TRBV28	TRBJ2-1	CASSFPLPQPGTSRGNEQFF
TRBV7-9	TRBJ2-7	CASSLDGVWRGEQYF
TRBV9	TRBJ2-5	CASSAETSGSVGTQYF
TRBV4-1	TRBJ2-5	CASSQGTADQETQYF
TRBV7-9	TRBJ1-1	CASSLQGALNTEAFF
TRBV5-1	TRBJ2-1	CASSLDTSGASYNEQFF
TRBV7-3	TRBJ2-3	CASSLGTSGYRTDTQYF
TRBV7-9	TRBJ2-7	CASTPRDSYEQYF
TRBV19	TRBJ1-1	CASARTNRDLAFF
TRBV28	TRBJ2-5	CASTKYQQSETQYF
TRBV11-1	TRBJ1-1	CASSLNQPGDTEAFF
TRBV5-1	TRBJ1-2	CASSLGGRSAVGYTF
TRBV28	TRBJ1-2	CASSLAKGMYGYTF
TRBV4-2	TRBJ2-7	CASSQKTGGNSYEQYF
TRBV19	TRBJ1-5	CASSNPEARRIQPQHF